This T cell receptor beta chain was captured by sequencing in a study of read filtering for tumor transcriptome and immune sequencing (dated by TCRdb to between 2020 and 2021). Broadly, across the study: The cohort had roughly 18 male and approximately 15 female patients with a mean age of roughly 62 years, ranging from about 45 to 85. Per sample, about 4.05 to 10.27 million TCR-region mapped reads were obtained with IR-seq, compared with only roughly 80 to 1273 with RNA-seq. One of the main goals was to work out a read-filtering strategy for immune repertoire data, in particular whether clonotypes backed by only a single read should be removed. After DNase treatment, whole-transcriptome libraries were prepared with the TruSeq RNA Access Library Prep Kit. Under revised international staging, about 8 patients fell into R-ISS I, more than 15 into R-ISS II and about 7 into R-ISS III. Using the same bone marrow samples, the study ran both targeted immune repertoire sequencing and bulk whole-transcriptome sequencing and then compared the TCR repertoires from each method.

Every patient had bone marrow sampled at the time of active disease. Bone marrow mononuclear cells were isolated by Ficoll-Hypaque density gradient centrifugation. Myeloma plasma cells were removed and CD138-negative cells were obtained by negative selection following labeling with CD138 magnetic microbeads on a MACS separator. Flow cytometry with CD138 antibodies on an Attune NxT was used to check how pure the isolated cells were. TRIzol reagent was used to extract total RNA, which was then quantified with a NanoDrop spectrophotometer. Paired RNA-seq and IR-seq were performed on the CD138-negative bone marrow sample of each patient. About this clonotype itself: It has no known antigen specificity. This clone may be a read error of a much larger clone one base away.

Results the study describes overall, beyond this receptor: In IR-seq, single-read clonotypes were around four fifths of clonotypes but approximately 4% of total reads; in RNA-seq they were over 65% of clonotypes and less than 45% of reads. The correlation between IR-seq and RNA-seq shared clonotype proportions rose when single-read clonotypes were removed. Clonotypes were captured by IR-seq at much higher depth and more reliably than by RNA-seq, and smaller IR-seq throughput was sufficient for identification of most shared clonotypes. The sorted CD138-negative fraction was composed of a mixed bone marrow immune population rather than of purified T cells.

Starting from approximately 400 ng RNA, TCR libraries were constructed with the Immunoverse kit using molecular barcoded adaptors that cover the alpha/delta and beta/gamma chains. TCR library preparation was performed with the same RNA that was used for transcriptome sequencing. Sequencing of the TCR libraries was done on an Illumina HiSeq 4000 with 2 x 150 cycles. The authors' analysis ran thus. With MiXCR, TCR reads were aligned to human V, D, J and C references and assembled into CDR3 clonotypes, with quality filtering and error correction included. Clonotype counts and gene usage diversity were analyzed with the tcR package in R. Raw mapping reads were checked after the RNA-seq reads had been mapped by STAR aligner version 2.5.3a onto the human GRCh37 genome. IR-seq fastq files were randomly downsampled with Seqtk 1.3 to test the effect of sequencing depth on detected clonotypes. The raw public data were reprocessed by TCRdb itself: fastp quality trimming at Q25, MiXCR clonotype calling, in-frame beta chains only. Rows with a matching CDR3 protein are joined into one entry that keeps the most common DNA and genes. None of the V and J calls come from the authors' own analysis; TCRdb made them. The sample table shows under 60,000 distinct CDR3 sequences, and roughly 18% are seen once. The ten most abundant clones make up over 15% of the sample.

The V and J ends are trimmed by 8 bases and 10 bases, leaving 14 bases between them. The germline V gene encodes CDR1 SNHLY and CDR2 FYNNEI. Counted from cysteine to phenylalanine, this CDR3 has 11 amino acids. Left in the record is the CDR3 DNA by itself, 33 bases read in frame from the first base. The specimen was a population of CD138-negative cells sorted from bone marrow. The label giving this sample's cell subset or site can be read as: bone marrow mononuclear cells depleted of CD138+ plasma/myeloma cells by negative magnetic selection. This clonotype was obtained from a donor at least 40 years old with multiple myeloma. The rearranged segments are TRBV2 and TRBJ1-1; no confident D gene assignment can be made. CDR3 region: CASEELAGAFF. The sequence in DNA is TGTGCCAGCGAAGAATTGGCGGGAGCTTTCTTT.